A selection of T cell receptor beta chains follows, all from one sample in a study of blood T cell repertoires in COVID-19. Produced via immunoSEQ multiplex PCR; TCRdb's table is partial and in-frame only. Here the sample spans under 150,000 clones, around 88% being singletons. The sequencing sample was made of peripheral blood. These receptors were taken from a man in his fifties or sixties with active or convalescent COVID-19. CDR3s include the opening cysteine and the closing phenylalanine or tryptophan. Each record gives: J gene, V gene, clone size, D gene, CDR3 protein, CDR3 DNA. A D gene is named only where the DNA matches it firmly. Rows may omit the clone size; those that give it use once, few, many or a size class.

j_gene: TRBJ2-7
v_gene: TRBV6-6
abundance: .
d_gene: TRBD1
CDR3aa: CASTRDRGAYEQYF
CDR3nt: TGTGCCAGCACCCGGGACAGGGGGGCCTACGAGCAGTACTTC

j_gene: TRBJ2-3
v_gene: TRBV7-6
abundance: few
d_gene: TRBD1
CDR3aa: CASSPRGRFGTDTQYF
CDR3nt: TGTGCCAGCAGCCCTAGGGGGCGGTTCGGCACAGATACGCAGTATTTT

j_gene: TRBJ1-2
v_gene: TRBV13
abundance: once
d_gene: .
CDR3aa: CASGHSSLNFGYTF
CDR3nt: TGTGCCAGCGGACACAGTTCTTTAAACTTTGGCTACACCTTC

j_gene: TRBJ2-1
v_gene: TRBV10-3
abundance: once
d_gene: TRBD1
CDR3aa: CAISESIGTGSGNEQFF
CDR3nt: TGTGCCATCAGTGAGTCCATAGGGACAGGGTCTGGTAATGAGCAGTTCTTC

j_gene: TRBJ2-1
v_gene: TRBV11-3
abundance: once
d_gene: TRBD2
CDR3aa: CASSLGLAGAGEQFF
CDR3nt: TGTGCCAGCAGCTTAGGGCTAGCGGGAGCGGGTGAGCAGTTCTTC

j_gene: TRBJ1-3
v_gene: TRBV15
abundance: .
d_gene: .
CDR3aa: CATSRAGAGNTIYF
CDR3nt: TGTGCCACCAGCAGAGCAGGGGCTGGAAACACCATATATTTT

j_gene: TRBJ2-7
v_gene: TRBV4-2
abundance: .
d_gene: .
CDR3aa: CASSTRSGGSYEQYF
CDR3nt: TGTGCCAGCAGCACCCGGAGTGGCGGCTCCTACGAGCAGTACTTC

j_gene: TRBJ1-2
v_gene: TRBV25-1
abundance: .
d_gene: TRBD1
CDR3aa: CASSDGQGAITYGYTF
CDR3nt: TGTGCCAGCAGTGATGGGCAGGGGGCGATAACCTATGGCTACACCTTC

j_gene: TRBJ2-1
v_gene: TRBV3-1/TRBV3-2
abundance: .
d_gene: .
CDR3aa: CASSQDVVVSNEQFF
CDR3nt: TGTGCCAGCAGCCAAGATGTAGTAGTGTCCAATGAGCAGTTCTTC

j_gene: TRBJ2-1
v_gene: TRBV9
abundance: .
d_gene: TRBD2
CDR3aa: CASSVELAGGPNNNEQFF
CDR3nt: TGTGCCAGCAGCGTAGAACTAGCGGGGGGGCCTAACAACAATGAGCAGTTCTTC

j_gene: TRBJ2-1
v_gene: TRBV19
abundance: .
d_gene: TRBD1
CDR3aa: CASTQDRDSYNEQFF
CDR3nt: TGTGCCAGTACCCAGGACAGGGACTCCTACAATGAGCAGTTCTTC

j_gene: TRBJ2-2
v_gene: TRBV30
abundance: .
d_gene: TRBD1
CDR3aa: CAWSRGPNTGELFF
CDR3nt: TGTGCCTGGAGTAGGGGGCCGAACACCGGGGAGCTGTTTTTT

j_gene: TRBJ1-4
v_gene: TRBV5-4
abundance: .
d_gene: .
CDR3aa: CASSMGQDNEKLFF
CDR3nt: TGTGCCAGCAGCATGGGACAAGATAATGAAAAACTGTTTTTT

j_gene: TRBJ2-7
v_gene: TRBV10-3
abundance: .
d_gene: .
CDR3aa: CAISEDRGEQYF
CDR3nt: TGTGCCATCAGTGAAGACAGAGGCGAGCAGTACTTC

j_gene: TRBJ2-5
v_gene: TRBV29-1
abundance: .
d_gene: .
CDR3aa: CSVPHPIEFGGGETQYF
CDR3nt: TGCAGCGTTCCCCATCCGATCGAGTTTGGTGGAGGGGAGACCCAGTACTTC